This entry describes one TCR beta chain. Antigen specificity is unknown. These data are taken from a study of Ad26.COV2.S vaccination and SARS-CoV-2 variants. CDR1 and CDR2 (germline): SGHTA, FQGNSA. With V trimmed by 2 bases and J by 10 bases, 4 bases remained unmatched. This CDR3 spans 13 amino acids. Whole-study results and caveats: Vaccine and placebo recipients had comparable breadth of non-spike TCRs. It was vaccine recipients, not placebo recipients, who had the higher spike-specific TCR breadth. Marked by substantial breadth, spike-specific CD8+ and CD4+ T cell responses were reportedly seen after vaccination. Total T cell responses, in the TCR breadth and depth analyses, may have been underestimated.

The data were produced by immunoSEQ multiplex PCR, yet TCRdb's version contains in-frame clones alone and is incomplete. Among about 350,000 clones listed, roughly nine tenths were seen once. The chain carries TRBV7-2 and TRBJ2-1, with 8 bases identical to TRBD2. This TCR was sampled from a human donor who had recovered from COVID-19. The sequencing here drew on peripheral blood, taken after recovery from COVID-19. CDR3 DNA: TGTGCCAGCAGCTTATTGATAGCGGGGGAGCAGTTCTTC. Protein product: CASSLLIAGEQFF.